The source of this T cell receptor beta chain is a study of blood T cell repertoires in COVID-19. Across the whole study: The analysed material was cDNA or gDNA that came from T cells, B-cell-depleted T cells, or PBMCs.

In germline, CDR1 is MDHEN, CDR2 SYDVKM. The V gene end was trimmed by 4 bases and the J gene end by 4 bases; junction bases not matched to a gene: 5. The CDR3 is 14 residues long. On this clone: Other nucleotide sequences in the sample specify the same CDR3.

Original processing methods: Counts of nucleated cells, estimated from reference gene primer amplification, were obtained. Data came from immunoSEQ multiplex PCR; TCRdb stores just in-frame clones and leaves some out. D and trimming were read from the DNA, whereas the V and J calls and clone size are those reported in that table. Of 100,000 to 150,000 clones listed, about 80% were seen once; the top ten hold roughly 15%. The sample taken for sequencing was peripheral blood. The chain is built from TRBV28 and TRBJ1-2; TRBD1 aligns across 8 bases. This clonotype was obtained from a woman aged 45 to 65 with acute or convalescent COVID-19. The CDR3: CASSSGQGLYGYTF. CDR3 bases: TGTGCCAGCAGTTCCGGACAGGGCCTCTATGGCTACACCTTC.